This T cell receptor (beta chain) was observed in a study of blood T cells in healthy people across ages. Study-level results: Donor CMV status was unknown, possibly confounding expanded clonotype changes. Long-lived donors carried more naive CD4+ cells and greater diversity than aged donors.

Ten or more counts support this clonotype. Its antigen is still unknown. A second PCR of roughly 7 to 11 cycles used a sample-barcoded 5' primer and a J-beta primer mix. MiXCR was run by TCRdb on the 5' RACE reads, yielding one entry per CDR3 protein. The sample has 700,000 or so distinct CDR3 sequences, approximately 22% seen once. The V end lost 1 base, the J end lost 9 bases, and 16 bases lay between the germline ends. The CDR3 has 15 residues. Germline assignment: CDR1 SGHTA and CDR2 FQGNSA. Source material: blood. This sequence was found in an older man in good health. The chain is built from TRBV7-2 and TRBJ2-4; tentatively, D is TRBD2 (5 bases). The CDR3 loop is CASSLERIARGIQYF. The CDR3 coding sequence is TGTGCCAGCAGCTTAGAGCGGATAGCTCGGGGCATTCAGTACTTC. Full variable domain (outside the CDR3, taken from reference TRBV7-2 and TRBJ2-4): GAGVSQSPSNKVTEKGKDVELRCDPISGHTALYWYRQSLGQGLEFLIYFQGNSAPDKSGLPSDRFSAERTGGSVSTLTIQRTQQEDSAVYLCASSLERIARGIQYFGAGTRLSVL.